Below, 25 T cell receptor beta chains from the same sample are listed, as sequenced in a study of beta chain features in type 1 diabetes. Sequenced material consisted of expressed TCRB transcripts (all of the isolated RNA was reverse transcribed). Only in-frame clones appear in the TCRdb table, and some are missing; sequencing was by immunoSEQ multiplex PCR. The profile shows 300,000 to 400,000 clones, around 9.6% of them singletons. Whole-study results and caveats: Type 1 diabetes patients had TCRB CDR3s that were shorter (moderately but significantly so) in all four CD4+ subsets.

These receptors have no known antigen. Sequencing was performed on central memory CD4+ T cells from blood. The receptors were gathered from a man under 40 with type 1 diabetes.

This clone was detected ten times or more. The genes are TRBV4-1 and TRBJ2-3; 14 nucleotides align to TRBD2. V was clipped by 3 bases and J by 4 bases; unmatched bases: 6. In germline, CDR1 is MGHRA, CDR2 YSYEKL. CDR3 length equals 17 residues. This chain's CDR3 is CASSQPGLAGASDTQYF. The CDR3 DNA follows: TGCGCCAGCAGCCAGCCGGGACTAGCGGGGGCCTCAGATACGCAGTATTTT.

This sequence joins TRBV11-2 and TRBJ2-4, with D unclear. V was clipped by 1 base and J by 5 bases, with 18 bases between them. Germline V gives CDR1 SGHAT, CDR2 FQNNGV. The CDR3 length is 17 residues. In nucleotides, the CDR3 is TGTGCCAGCAGCTTAGTTCTACGATTGGGCAGAGAAAACATTCAGTACTTC. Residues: CASSLVLRLGRENIQYF.

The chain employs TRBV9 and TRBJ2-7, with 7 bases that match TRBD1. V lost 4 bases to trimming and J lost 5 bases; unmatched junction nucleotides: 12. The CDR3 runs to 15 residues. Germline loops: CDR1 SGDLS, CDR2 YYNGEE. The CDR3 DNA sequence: TGTGCCAGCAGCCGCCGGGACAGCGAAAAGGACGAGCAGTACTTC. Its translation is CASSRRDSEKDEQYF.

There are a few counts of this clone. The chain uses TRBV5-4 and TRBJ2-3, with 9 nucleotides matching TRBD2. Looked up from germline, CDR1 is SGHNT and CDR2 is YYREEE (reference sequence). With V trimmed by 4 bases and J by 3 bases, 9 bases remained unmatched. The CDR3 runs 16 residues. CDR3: CASSRSSGSRTDTQYF. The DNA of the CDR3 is TGTGCCAGCAGCCGTAGTAGCGGGAGTCGTACAGATACGCAGTATTTT. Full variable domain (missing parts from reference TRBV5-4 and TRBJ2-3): ETGVTQSPTHLIKTRGQQVTLRCSSQSGHNTVSWYQQALGQGPQFIFQYYREEENGRGNFPPRFSGLQFPNYSSELNVNALELDDSALYLCASSRSSGSRTDTQYFGPGTRLTVL.

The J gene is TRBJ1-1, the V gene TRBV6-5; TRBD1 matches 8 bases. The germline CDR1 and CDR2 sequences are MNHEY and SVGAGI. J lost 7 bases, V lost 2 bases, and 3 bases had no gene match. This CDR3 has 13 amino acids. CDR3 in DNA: TGTGCCAGCAGTTACGTTGGACAGGGTGAAGCTTTCTTT. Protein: CASSYVGQGEAFF.

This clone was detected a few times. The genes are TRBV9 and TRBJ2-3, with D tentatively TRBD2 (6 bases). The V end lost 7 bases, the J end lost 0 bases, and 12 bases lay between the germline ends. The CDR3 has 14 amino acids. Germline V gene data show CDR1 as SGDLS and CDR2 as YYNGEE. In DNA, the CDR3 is TGTGCCAGCTCATGGGCGGGAAGCACAGATACGCAGTATTTT. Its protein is CASSWAGSTDTQYF.

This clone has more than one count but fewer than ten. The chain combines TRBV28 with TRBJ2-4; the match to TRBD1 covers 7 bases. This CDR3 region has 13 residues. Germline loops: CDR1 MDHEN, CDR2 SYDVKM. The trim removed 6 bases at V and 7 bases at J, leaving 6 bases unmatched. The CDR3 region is CASRKGAQNIQYF. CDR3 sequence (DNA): TGTGCCAGCAGGAAGGGGGCGCAGAACATTCAGTACTTC.

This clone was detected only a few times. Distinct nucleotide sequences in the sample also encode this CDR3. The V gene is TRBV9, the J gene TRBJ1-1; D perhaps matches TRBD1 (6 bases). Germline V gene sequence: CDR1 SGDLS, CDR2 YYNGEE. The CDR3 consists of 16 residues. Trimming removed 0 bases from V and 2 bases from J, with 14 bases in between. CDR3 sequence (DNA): TGTGCCAGCAGCGTAGGCCAGGGGATGTTAAACACTGAAGCTTTCTTT. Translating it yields CASSVGQGMLNTEAFF.

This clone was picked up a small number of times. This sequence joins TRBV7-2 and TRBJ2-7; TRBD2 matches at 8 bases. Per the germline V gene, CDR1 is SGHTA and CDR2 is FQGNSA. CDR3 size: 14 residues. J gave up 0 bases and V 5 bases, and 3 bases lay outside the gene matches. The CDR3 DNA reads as TGTGCCAGCAGCCACAGCGGGAGCTCCTACGAGCAGTACTTC. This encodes CASSHSGSSYEQYF.

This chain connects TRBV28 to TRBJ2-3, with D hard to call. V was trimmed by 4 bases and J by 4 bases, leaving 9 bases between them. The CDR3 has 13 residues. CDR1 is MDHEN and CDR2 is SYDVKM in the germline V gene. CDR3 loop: CASSSQNADTQYF. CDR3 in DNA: TGTGCCAGCAGTTCCCAGAACGCAGATACGCAGTATTTT.

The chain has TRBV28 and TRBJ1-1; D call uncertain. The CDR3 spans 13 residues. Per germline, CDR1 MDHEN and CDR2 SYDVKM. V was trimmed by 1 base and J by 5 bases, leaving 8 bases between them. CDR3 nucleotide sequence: TGTGCCAGCAGTTTATTATCCAATACTGAAGCTTTCTTT. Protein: CASSLLSNTEAFF.

The CDR3 DNA reads TGTGCCAGCAGCCCTGAAGGCCGCGGGGAGCTGTTTTTT. It specifies CASSPEGRGELFF. The chain links TRBV6-6 to TRBJ2-2; the D is unclear. The germline CDR1 and CDR2 sequences are MNHNY and SVGAGI (reference sequence). The CDR3 length is 13 residues. Trimming removed 6 bases at V and 7 bases at J, with 12 bases between.

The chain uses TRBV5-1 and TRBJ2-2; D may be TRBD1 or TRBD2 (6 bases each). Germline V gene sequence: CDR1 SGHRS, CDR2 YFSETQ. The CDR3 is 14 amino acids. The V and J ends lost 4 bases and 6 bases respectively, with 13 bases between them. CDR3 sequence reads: CASSPPGGPGELFF. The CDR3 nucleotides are TGCGCCAGCAGCCCTCCCGGGGGCCCCGGGGAGCTGTTTTTT.

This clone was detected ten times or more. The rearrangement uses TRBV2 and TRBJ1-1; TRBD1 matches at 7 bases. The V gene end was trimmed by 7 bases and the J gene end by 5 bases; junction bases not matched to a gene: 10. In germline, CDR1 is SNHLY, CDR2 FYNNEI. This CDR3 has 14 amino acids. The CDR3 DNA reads TGTGCCAGCAATGAGAACAGGGGCTATACTGAAGCTTTCTTT. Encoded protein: CASNENRGYTEAFF.

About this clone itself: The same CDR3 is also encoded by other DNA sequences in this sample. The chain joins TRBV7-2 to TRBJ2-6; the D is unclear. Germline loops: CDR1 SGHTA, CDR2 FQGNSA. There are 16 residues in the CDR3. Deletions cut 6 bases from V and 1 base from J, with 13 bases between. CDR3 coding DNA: TGTGCCAGCAGTTTATCTCCCCTGTCTGGGGCCAACGTCCTGACTTTC. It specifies CASSLSPLSGANVLTF.

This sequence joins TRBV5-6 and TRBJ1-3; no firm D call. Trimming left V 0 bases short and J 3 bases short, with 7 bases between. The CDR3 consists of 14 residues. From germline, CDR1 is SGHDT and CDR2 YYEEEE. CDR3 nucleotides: TGTGCCAGCAGCTTGGGACTGGATGGAAACACCATATATTTT. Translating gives CASSLGLDGNTIYF.

CDR3 DNA sequence: TGTGCCAGCAGCTTAGCCCCCTCTAGCGGGGCCGGAACAGATACGCAGTATTTT. Translating gives CASSLAPSSGAGTDTQYF. V usage is TRBV11-2 and J usage is TRBJ2-3; 9 bases match TRBD2. V was clipped by 1 base and J by 3 bases; unmatched bases: 11. The CDR3 spans 18 residues. CDR1 and CDR2 from the germline V gene are SGHAT and FQNNGV.

CDR3 in DNA: TGCGCCAGCAGCCAAGAGGCTGGCAGGTCGAATCAGCCCCAGCATTTT. It is translated as CASSQEAGRSNQPQHF. The chain links TRBV4-1 to TRBJ1-5; D call uncertain. CDR3 length: 16 amino acids. Germline V lookup: CDR1 MGHRA, CDR2 YSYEKL. Trimming shortened V by 0 bases and J by 4 bases, and 13 bases separated the two germline ends.

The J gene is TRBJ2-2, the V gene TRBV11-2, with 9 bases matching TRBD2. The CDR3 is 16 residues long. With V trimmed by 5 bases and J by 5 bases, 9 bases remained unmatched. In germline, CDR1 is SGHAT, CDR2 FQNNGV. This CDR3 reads CASSPGLSGSTGELFF. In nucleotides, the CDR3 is TGTGCCAGCAGCCCTGGCCTTAGCGGGAGTACCGGGGAGCTGTTTTTT.

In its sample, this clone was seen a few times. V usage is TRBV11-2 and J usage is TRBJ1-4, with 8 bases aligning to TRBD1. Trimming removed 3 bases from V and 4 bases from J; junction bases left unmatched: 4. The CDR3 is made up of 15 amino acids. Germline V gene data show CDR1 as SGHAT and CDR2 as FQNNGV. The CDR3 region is CASSFGQGGNEKLFF. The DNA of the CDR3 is TGTGCCAGCAGCTTTGGACAGGGAGGTAATGAAAAACTGTTTTTT.

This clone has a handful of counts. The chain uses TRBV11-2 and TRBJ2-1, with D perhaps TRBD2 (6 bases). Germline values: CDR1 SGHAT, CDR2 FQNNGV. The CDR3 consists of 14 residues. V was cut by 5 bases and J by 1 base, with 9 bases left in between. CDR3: CASSVSGSYNEQFF. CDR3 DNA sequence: TGTGCCAGCAGCGTTAGCGGTTCCTACAATGAGCAGTTCTTC.

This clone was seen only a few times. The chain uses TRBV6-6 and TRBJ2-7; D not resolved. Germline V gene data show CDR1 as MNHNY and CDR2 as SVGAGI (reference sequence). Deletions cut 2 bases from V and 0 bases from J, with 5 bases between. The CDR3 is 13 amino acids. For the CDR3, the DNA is TGTGCCAGCAGTTACGGGATCTCCTACGAGCAGTACTTC. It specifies CASSYGISYEQYF.

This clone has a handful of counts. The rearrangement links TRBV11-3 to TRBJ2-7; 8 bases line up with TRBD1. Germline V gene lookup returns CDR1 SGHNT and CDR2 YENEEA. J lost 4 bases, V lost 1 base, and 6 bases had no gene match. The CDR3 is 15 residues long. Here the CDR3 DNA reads TGTGCCAGCAGCTTAGGGGGACAGGTTGGATACGAGCAGTACTTC. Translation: CASSLGGQVGYEQYF.

Written as DNA, the CDR3 is TGTGCCATCAGGCCCCTACAGGGCTCCGGGGCCAACGTCCTGACTTTC. Translation gives CAIRPLQGSGANVLTF. This chain joins TRBV10-3 and TRBJ2-6; D is perhaps TRBD1 (6 bases). The CDR3 extends over 16 amino acids. Germline V CDR1 and CDR2: ENHRY, SYGVKD. V was shortened by 6 bases and J by 4 bases, with 16 bases between the two germline ends.

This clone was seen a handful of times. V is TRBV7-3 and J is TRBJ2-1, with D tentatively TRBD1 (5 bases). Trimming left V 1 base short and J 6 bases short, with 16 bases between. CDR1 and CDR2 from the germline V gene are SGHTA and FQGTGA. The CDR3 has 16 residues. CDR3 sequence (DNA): TGTGCCAGCAGCTTAAATAAGGGGATGAGAGGCAATGAGCAGTTCTTC. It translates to CASSLNKGMRGNEQFF.